The 30 T cell receptor beta chains reported below all come from one sample, sequenced in a study of response to subunit inactivated influenza vaccine. TCRdb redid the calling of the RT-PCR reads with MiXCR, one entry per CDR3 protein. This sample has around 520,000 distinct CDR3 sequences, with less than 30% found just once. The source was CD4+ T cells sorted from PBMCs, collected less than 6 days after vaccination. The receptors derive from a man over 45 who received an inactivated influenza vaccine.

This clonotype was picked up one time. This chain links TRBV20-1 with TRBJ2-1, with 8 bases lining up with TRBD2. The CDR3 is made up of 18 amino acids. Germline loops: CDR1 DFQATT, CDR2 SNEGSKA (reference sequence). The V and J ends lost 0 bases and 6 bases, in that order; junction bases with no gene match: 16. This CDR3 reads CSARDPTSGPLGGNEQFF. Here the CDR3 DNA reads TGCAGTGCTAGAGATCCCACTAGCGGTCCCCTCGGGGGCAATGAGCAGTTCTTC.

The chain combines TRBV20-1 with TRBJ2-5, with D tentatively TRBD2 (5 bases). Germline V CDR1 and CDR2: DFQATT, SNEGSKA (reference sequence). Trimming pared 3 bases from V and 5 bases from J, leaving 13 bases between. The CDR3 totals 13 residues. CDR3 DNA sequence: TGCAGTGCTAGTCCAAATACGGGGGAGACCCAGTACTTC. This codes for CSASPNTGETQYF.

There are a few counts of this clonotype. The chain has TRBV28 and TRBJ2-5, with D possibly matching TRBD1 (5 bases). V was cut by 4 bases and J by 2 bases, with 14 bases left in between. The CDR3 covers 15 residues. Germline V gene data show CDR1 as MDHEN and CDR2 as SYDVKM. The CDR3 loop is CASSSLSREQETQYF. In DNA form, the CDR3 reads TGTGCCAGCAGTTCCCTATCCAGGGAACAAGAGACCCAGTACTTC.

This clonotype was picked up a small number of times. This chain connects TRBV20-1 to TRBJ2-2; 7 nucleotides match TRBD2. This CDR3 spans 17 amino acids. V shed 0 bases and J 1 base; nucleotides not matched to a gene: 8. Germline V gives CDR1 DFQATT, CDR2 SNEGSKA (reference sequence). The CDR3 protein is CSARDLLERGNTGELFF. CDR3 sequence (DNA): TGCAGTGCTAGAGATCTCTTGGAGCGGGGGAACACCGGGGAGCTGTTTTTT.

This clonotype was seen only a few times. This rearrangement joins TRBV4-3 to TRBJ2-1; D gene uncertain. CDR3 length equals 14 residues. With 8 bases removed from V and 2 bases from J, the gap between germline ends came to 13 bases. The germline V gene encodes CDR1 LGHNA and CDR2 YSLEER. DNA of the CDR3: TGCGCCAGCTCCCCCCGTTTCCCCTACAATGAGCAGTTCTTC. Its translation is CASSPRFPYNEQFF.

This clonotype was observed a handful of times. This chain joins TRBV6-1 and TRBJ2-7, with TRBD2 matching 10 bases. Losses at the gene ends were 2 bases for V and 4 bases for J; bases not matched to a gene: 5. Germline CDR1 reads MNHNS; CDR2 reads SASEGT. The CDR3 has 15 amino acids. The CDR3 loop reads CASSEPASGSYEQYF. In DNA form, the CDR3 reads TGTGCCAGCAGTGAACCGGCTAGCGGGAGTTACGAGCAGTACTTC.

This clonotype was detected a few times. The CDR3 DNA sequence: TGTGCCAGCAGTTCCGGACAGGGGGCATCTGTTCAGCCCCAGCATTTT. Its protein product is CASSSGQGASVQPQHF. The gene calls are TRBV12-3 or TRBV12-4 and TRBJ1-5, with TRBD1 identical over 11 bases. The CDR3 runs 16 residues. With 4 bases clipped from V and 6 bases from J, the junction kept 8 bases outside the gene matches.

This clonotype was observed a few times. The chain carries TRBV12-3 or TRBV12-4 and TRBJ2-7; 7 positions match TRBD2. This CDR3 is built from 14 residues. The V segment lost 6 bases and the J segment 2 bases; nucleotides outside the gene matches: 7. As DNA, the CDR3 is TGTGCCAGCAGCCCGGCTAGCGGCCCCTACGAGCAGTACTTC. Its protein product is CASSPASGPYEQYF.

This chain uses TRBV12-3 or TRBV12-4 with TRBJ2-3; D could derive from TRBD1 or TRBD2 (5 bases each). The CDR3 runs 15 residues. V was cut by 3 bases and J by 5 bases, with 15 bases left in between. The CDR3 loop reads CASSLGWGRRDTQYF. CDR3 nucleotide sequence: TGTGCCAGCAGTTTGGGCTGGGGGAGACGAGATACGCAGTATTTT.

V usage is TRBV7-8 and J usage is TRBJ1-1; maybe TRBD1 (6 bases). Deletions cut 1 base from V and 2 bases from J, with 14 bases between. The CDR3 has 16 residues. CDR1 SGHVS and CDR2 FQNEAQ come from the germline V gene. The CDR3 reads CASSLEPRGRNTEAFF. In nucleotides, the CDR3 is TGTGCCAGCAGCTTAGAGCCCAGGGGAAGAAACACTGAAGCTTTCTTT.

There are a few counts of this clonotype. The rearrangement uses TRBV12-3 or TRBV12-4 and TRBJ2-7, with a tentative D call TRBD1 (5 bases). Trimming stripped 2 bases from V and 6 bases from J, with 11 bases between. The CDR3 contains 13 residues. The CDR3 loop is CASSLLRVGEQYF. In DNA form, the CDR3 reads TGTGCCAGCAGTTTACTCAGGGTTGGCGAGCAGTACTTC.

This clonotype was picked up a small number of times. The V and J genes are TRBV6-1 and TRBJ2-6; no reliable D call. Germline V gene data show CDR1 as MNHNS and CDR2 as SASEGT. V was clipped by 8 bases and J by 6 bases, with 11 bases between them. This CDR3 contains 13 residues. The CDR3 loop reads CASGRDEANVLTF. In nucleotides, the CDR3 is TGTGCCAGCGGACGCGACGAGGCCAACGTCCTGACTTTC.

The table lists this clonotype with a few counts. V gene TRBV29-1 combines with J gene TRBJ2-1; D remains unclear. The V gene's germline CDR1 is SQVTM and CDR2 ANQGSEA. The CDR3 runs 11 residues. The V and J ends lost 4 bases and 6 bases respectively, with 7 bases between them. The chain's CDR3 is CSVGLFNEQFF. DNA of the CDR3: TGCAGCGTTGGGCTTTTCAATGAGCAGTTCTTC.

This clonotype was counted between two and nine times. The V gene is TRBV29-1, the J gene TRBJ2-2; 11 nucleotides line up with TRBD2. This CDR3 contains 17 residues. Trimming removed 4 bases from V and 7 bases from J; junction bases left unmatched: 14. Germline loops: CDR1 SQVTM, CDR2 ANQGSEA. Here the CDR3 DNA reads TGCAGCGTTGTTATTGGAGGGCTAGCGGGAGGTCTCGGGGAGCTGTTTTTT. It is translated as CSVVIGGLAGGLGELFF.

This clonotype has more than one count but fewer than ten. The genes are TRBV20-1 and TRBJ2-5; the D gene is possibly TRBD1 (6 bases). With 4 bases removed from V and 3 bases from J, the gap between germline ends came to 15 bases. Germline assignment: CDR1 DFQATT and CDR2 SNEGSKA (reference sequence). CDR3 length equals 14 residues. The CDR3 bases are TGCAGTGCTACCAGGGGACAACTAAAAGAGACCCAGTACTTC. This codes for CSATRGQLKETQYF.

V is TRBV5-6 and J is TRBJ1-5; TRBD1 might be the D (5 bases). CDR1 SGHDT and CDR2 YYEEEE come from the germline V gene. CDR3 size: 13 residues. With 4 bases removed from V and 9 bases from J, the gap between germline ends came to 14 bases. For the CDR3, the DNA is TGTGCCAGCAGCCCCGCCGGGGCTCGGCCCCAGCATTTT. As protein: CASSPAGARPQHF.

This clonotype was found a few times. This chain links TRBV6-8 with TRBJ1-2, with a tentative D call TRBD1 (6 bases). The CDR3 is 14 residues long. Germline V gives CDR1 MNHGY, CDR2 SAAAGT. Trimming stripped 7 bases from V and 3 bases from J, with 15 bases between. The CDR3 loop reads CASNLTGHYYGYTF. The CDR3 coding sequence is TGTGCCAGCAACCTAACAGGGCATTACTATGGCTACACCTTC.

The rearrangement links TRBV28 to TRBJ2-5; perhaps TRBD2 as D (5 bases). V was trimmed by 6 bases and J by 3 bases, leaving 14 bases between them. CDR1 and CDR2 (germline): MDHEN, SYDVKM. The CDR3 is 14 amino acids. The CDR3 region has the DNA TGTGCCAGCAGCACGTCGGGATCCGAAGAGACCCAGTACTTC. Protein: CASSTSGSEETQYF.

This clonotype has only a few counts. The chain is built from TRBV4-1 and TRBJ1-1; D remains unclear. V lost 0 bases and J lost 1, with 9 bases in between. Germline V CDR1 and CDR2: MGHRA, YSYEKL. The CDR3 totals 15 residues. The CDR3 coding sequence is TGCGCCAGCAGCCAAGATATTCGGGGGAACACTGAAGCTTTCTTT. Translating gives CASSQDIRGNTEAFF.

The V gene is TRBV5-4, the J gene TRBJ2-3; 8 positions match TRBD2. V trimming: 4 bases; J trimming: 2 bases; junction bases outside the gene matches: 6. This CDR3 has 15 amino acids. Germline assignment: CDR1 SGHNT and CDR2 YYREEE (reference sequence). The CDR3 loop is CASSRGGWNTDTQYF. CDR3 sequence (DNA): TGTGCCAGCAGCCGCGGGGGGTGGAACACAGATACGCAGTATTTT.

The table lists this clonotype with many counts. CDR3 in DNA: TGTGCCACCAGTGACCAACAGGGCAATGAGCAGTTCTTC. Its protein is CATSDQQGNEQFF. The chain employs TRBV24-1 and TRBJ2-1; D may be TRBD1 (6 bases). The germline CDR1 and CDR2 sequences are KGHDR and SFDVKD. This CDR3 contains 13 residues. V dropped 4 bases and J dropped 6 bases, with 9 bases sitting between them.

This clonotype came up a few times. This sequence joins TRBV19 and TRBJ1-6; TRBD1 agrees at 7 bases. V was pared by 8 bases and J by 10 bases, with 8 bases of the junction left unmatched. The CDR3 length is 13 residues. Germline CDR1 reads LNHDA; CDR2 reads SQIVND (reference sequence). The CDR3, as DNA: TGTGCCAGTTCGAGGGGGCAGCAATCACCCCTCCACTTT. It yields the protein CASSRGQQSPLHF.

In its sample, this clonotype was seen a few times. V and J are TRBV5-1 and TRBJ1-2; tentative D call: TRBD1 (6 bases). Germline V gene data show CDR1 as SGHRS and CDR2 as YFSETQ. The CDR3 is made up of 14 amino acids. With 5 bases removed from V and 6 bases from J, the gap between germline ends came to 17 bases. The CDR3 is CASSLGGASNGYTF. The CDR3 DNA reads TGCGCCAGCAGTCTTGGGGGCGCTAGTAATGGCTACACCTTC. The complete variable domain, with remaining parts taken from reference TRBV5-1 and TRBJ1-2, reads KAGVTQTPRYLIKTRGQQVTLSCSPISGHRSVSWYQQTPGQGLQFLFEYFSETQRNKGNFPGRFSGRQFSNSRSEMNVSTLELGDSALYLCASSLGGASNGYTFGSGTRLTVV.

The chain recombines TRBV7-2 with TRBJ1-2; D is undetermined. V was trimmed by 0 bases and J by 5 bases, leaving 10 bases between them. This CDR3 has 14 residues. Germline CDR1 reads SGHTA; CDR2 reads FQGNSA. The CDR3 DNA reads as TGTGCCAGCAGCTTAGCAGGCCCCCCTTATGGCTACACCTTC. This codes for CASSLAGPPYGYTF.

The chain carries TRBV7-2 and TRBJ2-2, with D perhaps matching TRBD2 (5 bases). CDR3 length: 14 amino acids. V lost 1 base and J lost 6, with 9 bases in between. Germline assignment: CDR1 SGHTA and CDR2 FQGNSA. The CDR3 DNA reads TGTGCCAGCAGCTTAGGAGGGTGGGCCGGGGAGCTGTTTTTT. Translated: CASSLGGWAGELFF.

This chain joins TRBV20-1 and TRBJ2-3; D not resolved. Germline V CDR1 and CDR2: DFQATT, SNEGSKA (reference sequence). The CDR3 runs 13 residues. Trimming removed 2 bases from V and 4 bases from J, with 10 bases in between. This CDR3 is CSARKGSPDTQYF. The CDR3 DNA is TGCAGTGCTAGAAAAGGGTCCCCAGATACGCAGTATTTT.

The chain couples TRBV5-1 to TRBJ2-4; D is uncertain. CDR3 length: 17 residues. The V gene lost 4 bases and the J gene lost 6 bases, with 23 bases spanning the gap. The germline V gene has CDR1 SGHRS and CDR2 YFSETQ. Here the CDR3 reads CASSVGSGPVARNIQYF. DNA of the CDR3: TGCGCCAGCAGCGTTGGGTCCGGCCCCGTGGCCCGAAACATTCAGTACTTC.

This chain joins TRBV12-3 or TRBV12-4 and TRBJ2-5, with D possibly being TRBD2 (7 bases). The CDR3 sequence is 16 residues long. Trimming pared 7 bases from V and 4 bases from J, leaving 22 bases between. The DNA of the CDR3 is TGTGCCAGCAAACTTAGGGGGGGAGTCGGCGTAGAGACCCAGTACTTC. Translation gives CASKLRGGVGVETQYF.

V is TRBV10-3 and J is TRBJ2-5, with D perhaps assigned TRBD1 or TRBD2 (5 bases each). The germline V and J ends were trimmed by 8 bases and 3 bases, with 16 bases remaining between them. This CDR3 region has 14 residues. Germline V gene sequence: CDR1 ENHRY, CDR2 SYGVKD. DNA of the CDR3: TGTGCCATCTCGCTCCGGGACGGAAAAGAGACCCAGTACTTC. It specifies CAISLRDGKETQYF.

The sample holds one count of this clonotype. This rearrangement joins TRBV28 to TRBJ1-3, with D unclear. The V and J ends lost 6 bases and 1 base respectively, with 13 bases between them. CDR1 is MDHEN and CDR2 is SYDVKM in the germline V gene. The CDR3 is 15 residues long. The CDR3 sequence: CASREGSISGNTIYF. CDR3 coding DNA: TGTGCCAGCAGGGAAGGGTCCATATCTGGAAACACCATATATTTT.